This T cell receptor (beta chain) was sequenced during a study of identical twins. Regarding the study as a whole: Reduced insertions were recorded for abundant cord blood beta clonotypes, with no such pattern in memory repertoires.

Through template switching, a universal primer site was introduced, and the cDNA contained unique molecular identifiers. TCRdb re-analysed the 5' RACE reads in MiXCR, keeping a single row per CDR3 protein. The table lists around 570,000 distinct CDR3 sequences, nearly 10% of them singletons. Note on this clonotype: The target antigen is unknown.

Trimming took 2 bases from V and 0 from J; bases not matched to a gene: 4. Germline-derived CDR1 and CDR2 are DFQATT and SNEGSKA (reference sequence). The CDR3 sequence is 14 residues long. These sequences were also reported in another study, on yellow fever vaccine responses in identical twins.

The chain joins TRBV20-1 to TRBJ2-7, with 7 bases aligning to TRBD1. This TCR derives from a woman younger than 30 in good health. The sequenced sample consisted of PBMCs. CDR3 region: CSARKGTVSYEQYF. The CDR3 DNA reads as TGCAGTGCTAGAAAAGGGACAGTCTCCTACGAGCAGTACTTC.